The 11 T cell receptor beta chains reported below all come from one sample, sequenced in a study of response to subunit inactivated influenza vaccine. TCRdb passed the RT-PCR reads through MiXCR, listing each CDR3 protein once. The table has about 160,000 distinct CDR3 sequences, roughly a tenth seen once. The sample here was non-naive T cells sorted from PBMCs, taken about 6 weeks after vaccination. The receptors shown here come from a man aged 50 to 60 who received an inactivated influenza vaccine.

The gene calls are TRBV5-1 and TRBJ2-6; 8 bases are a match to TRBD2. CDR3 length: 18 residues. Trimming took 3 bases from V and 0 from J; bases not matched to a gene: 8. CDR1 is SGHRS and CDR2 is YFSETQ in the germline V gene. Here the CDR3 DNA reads TGCGCCAGCAGCTACCAAACTAGCGGACCCTCTGGGGCCAACGTCCTGACTTTC. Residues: CASSYQTSGPSGANVLTF.

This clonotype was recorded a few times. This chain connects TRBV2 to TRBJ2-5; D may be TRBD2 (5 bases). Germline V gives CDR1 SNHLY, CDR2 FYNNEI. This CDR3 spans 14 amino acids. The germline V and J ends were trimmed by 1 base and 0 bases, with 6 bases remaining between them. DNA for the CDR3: TGTGCCAGCAGTGAAGAGGAGGACCAAGAGACCCAGTACTTC. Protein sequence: CASSEEEDQETQYF. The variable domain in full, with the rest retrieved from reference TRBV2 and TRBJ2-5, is EPEVTQTPSHQVTQMGQEVILRCVPISNHLYFYWYRQILGQKVEFLVSFYNNEISEKSEIFDDQFSVERPDGSNFTLKIRSTKLEDSAMYFCASSEEEDQETQYFGPGTRLLVL.

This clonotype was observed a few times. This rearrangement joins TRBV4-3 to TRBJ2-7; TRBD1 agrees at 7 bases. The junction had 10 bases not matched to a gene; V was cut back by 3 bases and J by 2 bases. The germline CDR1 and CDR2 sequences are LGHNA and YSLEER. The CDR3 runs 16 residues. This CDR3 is CASSQSRTGPTYEQYF. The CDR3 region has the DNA TGCGCCAGCAGCCAGTCTCGGACAGGCCCCACCTACGAGCAGTACTTC.

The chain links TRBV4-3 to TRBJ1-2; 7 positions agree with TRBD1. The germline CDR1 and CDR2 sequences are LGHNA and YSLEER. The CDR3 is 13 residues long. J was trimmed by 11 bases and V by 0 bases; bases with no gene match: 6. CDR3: CASSQDGQDRYTF. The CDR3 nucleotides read TGCGCCAGCAGCCAAGACGGTCAGGACAGGTACACCTTC.

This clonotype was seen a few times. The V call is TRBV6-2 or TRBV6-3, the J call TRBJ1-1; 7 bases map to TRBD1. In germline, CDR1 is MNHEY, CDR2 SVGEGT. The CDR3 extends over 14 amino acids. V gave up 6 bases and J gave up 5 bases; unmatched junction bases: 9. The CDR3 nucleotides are TGTGCCAGCAGATACGGACAGGCTTGGACTGAAGCTTTCTTT. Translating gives CASRYGQAWTEAFF.

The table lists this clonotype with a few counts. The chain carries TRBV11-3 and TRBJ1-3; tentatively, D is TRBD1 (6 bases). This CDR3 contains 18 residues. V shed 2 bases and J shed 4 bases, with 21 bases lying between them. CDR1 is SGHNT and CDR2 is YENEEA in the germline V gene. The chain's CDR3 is CASSLMGGSRVFGNTIYF. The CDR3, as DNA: TGTGCCAGCAGCTTAATGGGGGGCTCCCGGGTTTTCGGAAACACCATATATTTT.

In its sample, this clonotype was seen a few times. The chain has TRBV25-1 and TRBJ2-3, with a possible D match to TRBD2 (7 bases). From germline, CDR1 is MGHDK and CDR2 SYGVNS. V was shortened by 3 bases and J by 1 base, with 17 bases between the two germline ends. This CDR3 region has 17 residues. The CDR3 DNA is TGTGCCAGCAGTGAGCTACCGGGGAGGGGGGGCACAGATACGCAGTATTTT. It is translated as CASSELPGRGGTDTQYF.

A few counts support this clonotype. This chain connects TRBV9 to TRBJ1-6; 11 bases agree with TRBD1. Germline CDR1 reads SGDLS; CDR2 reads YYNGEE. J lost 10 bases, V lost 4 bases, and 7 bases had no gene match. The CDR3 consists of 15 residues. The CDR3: CASSQGQGAESPLHF. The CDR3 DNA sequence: TGTGCCAGCAGCCAAGGACAGGGGGCAGAATCACCCCTCCACTTT. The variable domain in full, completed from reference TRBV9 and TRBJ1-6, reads DSGVTQTPKHLITATGQRVTLRCSPRSGDLSVYWYQQSLDQGLQFLIQYYNGEERAKGNILERFSAQQFPDLHSELNLSSLELGDSALYFCASSQGQGAESPLHFGNGTRLTVT.

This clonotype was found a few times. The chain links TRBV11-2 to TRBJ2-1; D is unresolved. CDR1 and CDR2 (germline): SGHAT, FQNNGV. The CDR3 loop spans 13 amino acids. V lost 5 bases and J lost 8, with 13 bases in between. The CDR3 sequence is CASSRDWGDEQFF. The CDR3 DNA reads TGTGCCAGCAGCCGAGATTGGGGTGATGAGCAGTTCTTC.

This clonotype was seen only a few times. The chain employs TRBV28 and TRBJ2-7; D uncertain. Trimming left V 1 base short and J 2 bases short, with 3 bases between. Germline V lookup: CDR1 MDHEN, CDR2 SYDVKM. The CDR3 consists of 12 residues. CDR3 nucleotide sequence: TGTGCCAGCAGTTTATTACCCTACGAGCAGTACTTC. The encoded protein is CASSLLPYEQYF. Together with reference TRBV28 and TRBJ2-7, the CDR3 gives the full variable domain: DVKVTQSSRYLVKRTGEKVFLECVQDMDHENMFWYRQDPGLGLRLIYFSYDVKMKEKGDIPEGYSVSREKKERFSLILESASTNQTSMYLCASSLLPYEQYFGPGTRLTVT.

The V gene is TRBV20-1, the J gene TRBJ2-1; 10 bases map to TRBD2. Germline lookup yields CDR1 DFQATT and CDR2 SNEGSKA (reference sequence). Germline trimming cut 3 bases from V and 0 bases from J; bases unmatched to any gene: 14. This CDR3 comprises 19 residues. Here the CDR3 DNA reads TGCAGTGCTAGCCGGTTCGGGGGACTAGCGTTCAGCTCCTACAATGAGCAGTTCTTC. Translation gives CSASRFGGLAFSSYNEQFF.